This T cell receptor beta chain was retrieved from a study of fetal regulatory T cell absence and autoimmunity (dated by TCRdb to between 2016 and 2019). Some background on the complete study: The IPEX patients showed exocrine pancreas autoimmunity in the absence of clinical diabetes.

Genomic DNA from frozen pancreas tissue was processed for repertoire sequencing. The DNeasy Blood and Tissue Kit was used to extract roughly 1.9-3.1 ug of genomic DNA from either umbilical cord blood or frozen pancreas. Per the germline V gene, SGHRS is the CDR1 and YFSETQ is the CDR2. The germline V and J ends show losses of 3 bases and 6 bases respectively, and no gene match explains 9 bases of the junction. The CDR3 covers 15 residues, taking in both the cysteine and the phenylalanine. Only the CDR3 portion is preserved as DNA: 45 bases, with reading frame beginning at the first base. Results and caveats for the whole study, not just this receptor: Cord blood and pancreas had broadly similar TRB gene family usage, which resembled published neonatal and adult repertoires. Compared with cord blood, the pancreas TCR compartment showed significant oligoclonal enrichment, and some top clones were enriched more than 85-fold. The oligoclonal enrichment was taken as support for antigen-driven autoimmunity in the pancreas before birth in IPEX syndrome.

In the case of this clone: The target of this receptor is not known. It has no much larger one-base neighbor in the sample; base qualities were not kept.

On the immunoSEQ human TCRbeta survey platform, a two-step multiplex PCR amplified and barcoded the TCRbeta CDR3 regions. Sequencing of the libraries was done on Illumina instruments, and IgH was sequenced in parallel from the same samples. The authors' analysis ran thus. To remove PCR and sequencing errors, raw reads were filtered against IMGT V, D, J definitions and grouped with a nearest-neighbor algorithm. A clone was defined by an identical nucleotide sequence, and differential abundance between tissues was tested with a Fisher exact test for each clone at a pFDR threshold of p<0.01. Clones whose frequencies were too low for statistical inference were excluded by a minimum inclusion filter of 10 in either sample. Pairwise clonal comparisons used the immunoSEQ Analyzer, and gene family usage was assessed with IMGT tools. TCRdb re-hosts the immuneACCESS table, in-frame sequences only. Its copies lack some clones; in the studies checked, an unresolved V gene accounts for under half of them, and the cause for the rest is not known. That table gives V, J and clone size, and the DNA gave D and trimming. This sample lists more than 85,000 clones; 72% were detected once. Jointly, the top ten make up 2% of the sample.

This chain is built from TRBV5-1 and TRBJ2-7; 10 bases in between match TRBD2. Material for sequencing was pancreas tissue. The TCR was taken from a male donor with IPEX syndrome. CDR3 protein: CASSSGTSASSEQYF. Read as DNA, the sequence is TGCGCCAGCAGCTCCGGGACTAGCGCCTCCAGCGAGCAGTACTTC.